Sequencing of this T cell receptor (beta chain) was carried out in a study of blood T cell repertoires in COVID-19. On the study more broadly: The samples span acute and convalescent COVID-19 from the United States, Italy and Spain. PBMCs, B-cell-depleted T cells, or T cells provided the cDNA or gDNA that made up the material.

The authors' processing: Reference gene primers were amplified, and this amplification served to estimate nucleated cell counts. TCRdb's copy holds only in-frame clones and misses some; the assay was immunoSEQ multiplex PCR. That table furnishes V, J and clone size, whereas the DNA furnished D and trimming. The top ten hold around 20% of the sample, which has around 69,000 clones, approximately 80% seen once. The V and J ends lost 5 bases and 10 bases respectively, with 9 bases between them. The CDR3 consists of 12 residues. Germline-derived CDR1 and CDR2 are LNHDA and SQIVND (reference sequence). Sequenced material: peripheral blood. This clonotype was sampled from a woman aged 65 to 85 with acute or convalescent COVID-19. The rearrangement links TRBV19 to TRBJ1-6; D ambiguous. The CDR3 here is CASSPGRSPLHF. For the CDR3, the DNA is TGTGCCAGTAGTCCAGGAAGATCACCCCTCCACTTT.